This T cell receptor beta chain emerged from a study of shared clonotypes between healthy human individuals. Looked up from germline, CDR1 is MDHEN and CDR2 is SYDVKM. V was trimmed by 7 bases and J by 4 bases, leaving 20 bases between them. CDR3 size: 15 residues. Sequencing was performed with immunoSEQ multiplex PCR; in TCRdb, only in-frame clones are kept and a portion is missing. The data contain about 680,000 clones, 92% of them seen just once; the ten biggest clones take up 24%. Naive CD8 cells were CD45RO-negative, positively selected for CCR7, excluding terminally differentiated effector memory CD45RA+ cells.

The gene calls are TRBV28 and TRBJ2-7; tentatively, D is TRBD1 (5 bases). Sequencing was done on a sample of naive CD8+ T cells sorted from blood. The sequence was obtained from a man aged 25 to 40 in good health. CDR3 protein: CASNVGHSTQYEQYF. CDR3 sequence (DNA): TGTGCCAGCAATGTAGGACACTCAACGCAGTACGAGCAGTACTTC.